The present entry profiles one T cell receptor (beta chain) with its context. Its antigen is still unknown. The CDR3 has 14 amino acids. CDR1 MGHRA and CDR2 YSYEKL come from the germline V gene. Trimming pared 4 bases from V and 3 bases from J, leaving 11 bases between. Collected material from alopecia areata patients comprised lesional scalp punch biopsies and peripheral blood. This sample is part of a study of CD8+ T cells in alopecia areata. Turning to the study itself: Treatment of the treated patients consisted of oral tofacitinib, 5 to 10 mg twice daily.

TCR sequencing used cDNA made by reverse transcription of extracted RNA. Only in-frame clones appear in the TCRdb table, and some are missing; sequencing was by immunoSEQ multiplex PCR. The sample yields some 210,000 clones, approximately 61% seen once. Whole-study results and caveats: The study also sequences resident alphabeta T cells of normal skin in scalp samples. Normal scalp showed lower clonality than lesional scalp, especially alopecia totalis/universalis.

The specimen comprised CD4+ T cells sorted from blood, sampled at week 0. The chain links TRBV4-1 to TRBJ2-3; D not certain. This clonotype originated in a human donor with alopecia areata. DNA for the CDR3: TGCGCCAGCAGCCCCGGATGGGTGACAGATACGCAGTATTTT. Encoded protein: CASSPGWVTDTQYF.